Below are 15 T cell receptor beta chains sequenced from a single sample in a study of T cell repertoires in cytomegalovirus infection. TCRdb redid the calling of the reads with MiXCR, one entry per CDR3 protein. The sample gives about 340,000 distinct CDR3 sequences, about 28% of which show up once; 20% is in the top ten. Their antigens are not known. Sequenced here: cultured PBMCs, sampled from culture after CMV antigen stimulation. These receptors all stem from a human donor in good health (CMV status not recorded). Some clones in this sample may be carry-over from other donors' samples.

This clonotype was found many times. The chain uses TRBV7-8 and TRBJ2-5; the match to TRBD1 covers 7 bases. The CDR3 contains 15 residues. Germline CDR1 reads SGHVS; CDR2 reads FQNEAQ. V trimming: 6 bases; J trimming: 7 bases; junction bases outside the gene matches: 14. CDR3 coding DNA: TGTGCCAGCAGATATACCCGGGACAGTCTAGGGACCCAGTACTTC. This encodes CASRYTRDSLGTQYF.

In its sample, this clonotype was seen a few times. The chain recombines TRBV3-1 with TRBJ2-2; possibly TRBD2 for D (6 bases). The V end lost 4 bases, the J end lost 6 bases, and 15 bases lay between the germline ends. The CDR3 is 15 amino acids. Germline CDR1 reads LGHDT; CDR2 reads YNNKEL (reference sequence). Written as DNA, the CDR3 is TGTGCCAGCAGCCCCCGTGGGTCGGGGGCCGGGGAGCTGTTTTTT. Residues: CASSPRGSGAGELFF.

CDR3 loop: CASSSTRTLDKNIQYF. In nucleotides, the CDR3 is TGTGCCAGCAGCTCCACCAGGACGTTGGACAAAAACATTCAGTACTTC. The chain is built from TRBV7-2 and TRBJ2-4; D not resolved. Trimming took 4 bases from V and 3 from J, leaving 16 bases between them. CDR1 SGHTA and CDR2 FQGNSA come from the germline V gene. The CDR3 runs to 16 residues.

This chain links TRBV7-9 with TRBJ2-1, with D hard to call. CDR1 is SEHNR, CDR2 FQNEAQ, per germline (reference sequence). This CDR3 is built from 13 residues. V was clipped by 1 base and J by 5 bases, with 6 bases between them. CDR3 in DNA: TGTGCCAGCAGCTTAGGACTTCACAATGAGCAGTTCTTC. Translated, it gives CASSLGLHNEQFF.

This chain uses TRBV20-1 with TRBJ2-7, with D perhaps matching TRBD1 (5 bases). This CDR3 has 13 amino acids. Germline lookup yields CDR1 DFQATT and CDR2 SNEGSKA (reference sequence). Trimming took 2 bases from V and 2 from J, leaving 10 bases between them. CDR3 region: CSARFSGTYEQYF. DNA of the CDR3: TGCAGTGCTAGATTCTCAGGGACCTACGAGCAGTACTTC.

The CDR3 region is CASSLKSSMGGEQYF. Written as DNA, the CDR3 is TGTGCCAGCAGCTTAAAGAGTAGCATGGGAGGTGAGCAGTACTTC. The rearrangement links TRBV7-8 to TRBJ2-7, with D perhaps matching TRBD2 (6 bases). CDR1 is SGHVS, CDR2 FQNEAQ, per germline. The CDR3 spans 15 residues. V lost 2 bases to trimming and J lost 7 bases, with 18 bases between them. The variable domain in full, completed from reference TRBV7-8 and TRBJ2-7, reads GAGVSQSPRYKVAKRGQDVALRCDPISGHVSLFWYQQALGQGPEFLTYFQNEAQLDKSGLPSDRFFAERPEGSVSTLKIQRTQQEDSAVYLCASSLKSSMGGEQYFGPGTRLTVT.

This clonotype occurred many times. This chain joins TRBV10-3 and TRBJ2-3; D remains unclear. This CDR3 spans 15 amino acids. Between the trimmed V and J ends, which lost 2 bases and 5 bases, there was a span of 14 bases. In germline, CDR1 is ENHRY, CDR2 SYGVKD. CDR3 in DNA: TGTGCCATCAGTGAGGGGGTGGGATTTGGAGATACGCAGTATTTT. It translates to CAISEGVGFGDTQYF.

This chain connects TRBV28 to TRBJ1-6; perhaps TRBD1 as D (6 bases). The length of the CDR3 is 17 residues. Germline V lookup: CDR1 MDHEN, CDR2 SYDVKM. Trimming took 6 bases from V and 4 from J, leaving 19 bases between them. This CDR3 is CASRELGATRYNSPLHF. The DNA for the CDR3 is TGTGCCAGCAGAGAGTTGGGGGCAACGAGGTATAATTCACCCCTCCACTTT.

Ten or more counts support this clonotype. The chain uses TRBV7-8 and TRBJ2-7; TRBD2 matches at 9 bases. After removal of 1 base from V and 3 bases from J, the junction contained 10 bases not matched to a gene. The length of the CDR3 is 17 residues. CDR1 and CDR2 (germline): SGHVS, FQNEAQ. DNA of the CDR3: TGTGCCAGCAGCTTAGGCCCCTTTAGCGGGGGAAACTACGAGCAGTACTTC. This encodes CASSLGPFSGGNYEQYF. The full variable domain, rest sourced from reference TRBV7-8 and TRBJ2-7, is GAGVSQSPRYKVAKRGQDVALRCDPISGHVSLFWYQQALGQGPEFLTYFQNEAQLDKSGLPSDRFFAERPEGSVSTLKIQRTQQEDSAVYLCASSLGPFSGGNYEQYFGPGTRLTVT.

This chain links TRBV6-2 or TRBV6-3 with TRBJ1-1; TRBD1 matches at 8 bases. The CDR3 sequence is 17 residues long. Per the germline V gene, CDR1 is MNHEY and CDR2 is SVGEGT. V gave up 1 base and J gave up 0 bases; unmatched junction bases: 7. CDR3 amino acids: CASSYWSRGLLNTEAFF. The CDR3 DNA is TGTGCCAGCAGTTACTGGTCCAGGGGGCTTCTGAACACTGAAGCTTTCTTT.

CDR3 nucleotides: TGTGCCAGCAGCGTAGGAACTGCCTCCTACAATGAGCAGTTCTTC. Translation: CASSVGTASYNEQFF. This chain connects TRBV9 to TRBJ2-1; D remains unclear. Germline CDR1 SGDLS, CDR2 YYNGEE. The CDR3 extends over 15 amino acids. The germline V and J ends were trimmed by 0 bases and 0 bases, with 7 bases remaining between them. Based on the CDR3 plus reference TRBV9 and TRBJ2-1, the full variable domain is DSGVTQTPKHLITATGQRVTLRCSPRSGDLSVYWYQQSLDQGLQFLIQYYNGEERAKGNILERFSAQQFPDLHSELNLSSLELGDSALYFCASSVGTASYNEQFFGPGTRLTVL.

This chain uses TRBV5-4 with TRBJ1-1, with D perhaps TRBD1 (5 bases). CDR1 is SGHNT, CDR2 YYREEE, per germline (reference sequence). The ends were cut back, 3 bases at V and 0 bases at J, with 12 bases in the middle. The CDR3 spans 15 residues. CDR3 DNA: TGTGCCAGCAGCTCCGGGACCCAATTGAACACTGAAGCTTTCTTT. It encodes CASSSGTQLNTEAFF.

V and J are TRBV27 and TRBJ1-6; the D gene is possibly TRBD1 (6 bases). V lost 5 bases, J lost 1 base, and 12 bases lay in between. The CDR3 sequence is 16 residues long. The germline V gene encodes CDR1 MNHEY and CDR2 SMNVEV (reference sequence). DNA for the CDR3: TGTGCCAGCAGTCCTTACACAGGGTCCTATAATTCACCCCTCCACTTT. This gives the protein CASSPYTGSYNSPLHF.

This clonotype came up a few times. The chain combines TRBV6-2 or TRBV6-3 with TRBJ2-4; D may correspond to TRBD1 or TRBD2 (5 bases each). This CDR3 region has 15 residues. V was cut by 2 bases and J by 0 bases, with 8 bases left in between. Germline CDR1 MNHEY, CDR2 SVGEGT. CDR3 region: CASSYGGVAKNIQYF. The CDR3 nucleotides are TGTGCCAGCAGTTACGGGGGAGTAGCCAAAAACATTCAGTACTTC.

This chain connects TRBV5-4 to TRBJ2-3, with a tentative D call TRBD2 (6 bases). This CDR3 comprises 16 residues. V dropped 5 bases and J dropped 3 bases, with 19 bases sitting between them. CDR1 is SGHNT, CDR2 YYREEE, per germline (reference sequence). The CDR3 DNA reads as TGTGCCAGCAGGGCACCGGGACTTATGGGGACAGATACGCAGTATTTT. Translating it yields CASRAPGLMGTDTQYF.